The rows below give T cell receptor beta chains drawn from one sample of a study of response to subunit inactivated influenza vaccine. TCRdb called the RT-PCR reads again in MiXCR, with one record for every CDR3 protein. The table has about 500,000 distinct CDR3 sequences, around 7.7% seen once. Sequencing was performed on PBMCs from blood, taken approximately 25 months after vaccination. These receptors all come from a man aged 50-75 years who received an inactivated influenza vaccine. CDR3s include the opening cysteine and the closing phenylalanine or tryptophan. D genes are given only for firm matches. A row's size may be missing; if present it is once, few, many or a size class.

-	TRBV7-2	TRBD1	TRBJ1-2	CASSLDRASMGYTF	TGTGCCAGCAGCTTGGACAGGGCCTCTATGGGCTACACCTTC
many	TRBV12-3/TRBV12-4	-	TRBJ1-6	CASRASSYNSPLHF	TGTGCCAGCAGAGCATCCTCCTATAATTCACCCCTCCACTTT
-	TRBV7-2	TRBD2	TRBJ2-3	CASSLALGGEFTDTQYF	TGTGCCAGCAGCTTAGCGCTGGGGGGGGAGTTCACAGATACGCAGTATTTT
many	TRBV7-2	-	TRBJ1-6	CASSLELTLNSPLHF	TGTGCCAGCAGCTTAGAACTGACACTTAATTCACCCCTCCACTTT
many	TRBV29-1	-	TRBJ1-1	CSVHRWNTEAFF	TGCAGCGTTCACAGGTGGAACACTGAAGCTTTCTTT
few	TRBV4-2	-	TRBJ2-3	CASSHVGYTDTQYF	TGTGCCAGCAGCCATGTAGGGTACACAGATACGCAGTATTTT
-	TRBV12-3/TRBV12-4	-	TRBJ2-2	CASTNSGVTGELFF	TGTGCCAGCACCAATTCCGGGGTCACCGGGGAGCTGTTTTTT
-	TRBV3-1	TRBD2	TRBJ2-7	CACSQDRPSGRVHEQYF	TGTGCCTGCAGCCAAGATCGGCCTAGCGGGAGGGTTCACGAGCAGTACTTC
few	TRBV5-6	-	TRBJ1-6	CASSFISGSPLHF	TGTGCCAGCAGCTTCATTTCGGGTTCACCCCTCCACTTT
-	TRBV7-2	-	TRBJ1-2	CASSLGQLEGYTF	TGTGCCAGCAGTTTAGGACAGCTTGAAGGCTACACCTTC
-	TRBV29-1	TRBD1	TRBJ1-2	CSVVGTGNNYGYTF	TGCAGCGTTGTGGGGACAGGGAACAACTATGGCTACACCTTC
-	TRBV7-2	-	TRBJ2-2	CASSPPDRNTGELFF	TGTGCCAGCAGCCCCCCGGACAGGAACACCGGGGAGCTGTTTTTT
few	TRBV10-3	-	TRBJ2-1	CAISESGDRYNEQFF	TGTGCCATCAGTGAGTCGGGGGACCGGTACAATGAGCAGTTCTTC
-	TRBV11-2	-	TRBJ1-2	CASSLGQLLRNYGYTF	TGTGCCAGCAGCTTAGGGCAGCTCCTAAGGAACTATGGCTACACCTTC
-	TRBV20-1	TRBD2	TRBJ2-1	CSARALAVYNEQFF	TGCAGTGCTAGAGCGCTAGCGGTCTACAATGAGCAGTTCTTC
many	TRBV7-3	TRBD1	TRBJ1-1	CASSRTGETEAFF	TGTGCCAGCAGCCGGACAGGGGAAACTGAAGCTTTCTTT
-	TRBV10-3	TRBD2	TRBJ2-1	CAISPGLDNNEQFF	TGTGCCATCAGCCCGGGACTAGATAACAATGAGCAGTTCTTC
few	TRBV7-2	-	TRBJ1-3	CASSLQEGTGNTIYF	TGTGCCAGCAGCTTGCAGGAGGGAACTGGAAACACCATATATTTT
many	TRBV20-1	-	TRBJ2-5	CSAIPENQETQYF	TGCAGTGCTATTCCTGAGAACCAAGAGACCCAGTACTTC
many	TRBV5-1	-	TRBJ1-6	CASSSGIDNSPLHF	TGCGCCAGCAGCTCAGGGATCGATAATTCACCCCTCCACTTT
-	TRBV28	-	TRBJ1-1	CASSLLGGSSTEAFF	TGTGCCAGCAGTTTGTTGGGGGGTTCGAGCACTGAAGCTTTCTTT
many	TRBV29-1	TRBD2	TRBJ2-3	CSVEAGAGGSTQYF	TGCAGCGTTGAAGCTGGAGCGGGGGGTAGTACGCAGTATTTT
few	TRBV2	TRBD2	TRBJ2-1	CASSESGLAVSNEQFF	TGTGCCAGCAGTGAGAGCGGACTAGCGGTTTCCAATGAGCAGTTCTTC
-	TRBV12-3/TRBV12-4	-	TRBJ2-1	CARSLRTGILSYNEQFF	TGTGCCCGCAGCTTAAGAACAGGGATATTATCCTACAATGAGCAGTTCTTC
-	TRBV4-1	-	TRBJ1-4	CASSSPGRREKLFF	TGCGCCAGCAGCTCCCCCGGACGGCGGGAAAAACTGTTTTTT
-	TRBV7-9	TRBD1	TRBJ2-5	CASSGTGGPHKKTQYF	TGTGCCAGCAGCGGGACAGGGGGCCCCCACAAGAAAACCCAGTACTTC
many	TRBV6-5	-	TRBJ2-1	CASKLWESSYNEQFF	TGTGCCAGCAAGTTATGGGAAAGCTCCTACAATGAGCAGTTCTTC
many	TRBV7-8	TRBD1	TRBJ2-7	CASSLGTSGTDEQYF	TGTGCCAGCAGCTTGGGTACGTCCGGGACAGACGAGCAGTACTTC
few	TRBV5-1	-	TRBJ2-1	CASSLGAVTYNEQFF	TGCGCCAGCAGCTTGGGAGCGGTCACCTACAATGAGCAGTTCTTC
-	TRBV28	TRBD1	TRBJ1-6	CASSFRDRRYSPLHF	TGTGCCAGCAGTTTCCGGGACAGGAGATATTCACCCCTCCACTTT
-	TRBV28	-	TRBJ1-2	CASSLNLSQGYTF	TGTGCCAGCAGTTTAAACCTGTCACAAGGCTACACCTTC
-	TRBV5-1	TRBD1	TRBJ2-7	CASSHTRTGGYEQYF	TGCGCCAGCAGCCATACCCGGACAGGGGGTTACGAGCAGTACTTC
-	TRBV7-2	-	TRBJ2-5	CASSFFRRGANQETQYF	TGTGCCAGCAGCTTCTTTCGCCGGGGCGCAAACCAAGAGACCCAGTACTTC
few	TRBV25-1	-	TRBJ2-7	CATARGTTYEQYF	TGTGCCACGGCCAGGGGAACCACCTACGAGCAGTACTTC
few	TRBV2	TRBD1	TRBJ2-2	CASSGGQGYDTGELFF	TGTGCCAGCAGTGGGGGACAGGGGTACGACACCGGGGAGCTGTTTTTT
many	TRBV12-3/TRBV12-4	TRBD2	TRBJ2-1	CASSPTHRGERVQFF	TGTGCCAGCAGTCCCACCCACCGGGGGGAAAGGGTGCAGTTCTTC
few	TRBV7-2	-	TRBJ2-1	CASSQTTGNEQFF	TGTGCCAGCAGCCAGACTACCGGCAATGAGCAGTTCTTC
few	TRBV20-1	-	TRBJ1-1	CSARSRASTEAFF	TGCAGTGCTAGGAGTAGAGCGAGCACTGAAGCTTTCTTT
many	TRBV29-1	-	TRBJ2-7	CSVGQESYEQYF	TGCAGCGTTGGTCAGGAATCCTACGAGCAGTACTTC
many	TRBV10-3	-	TRBJ2-7	CAIRGTGTYEQYF	TGTGCCATCAGGGGGACGGGAACCTACGAGCAGTACTTC
many	TRBV6-2/TRBV6-3	TRBD2	TRBJ2-3	CASSYPRTSGTHTDTQYF	TGTGCCAGCAGTTACCCTCGGACTAGCGGGACGCACACAGATACGCAGTATTTT
many	TRBV5-6	-	TRBJ2-7	CASSLDRFHEQYF	TGTGCCAGCAGCTTGGACAGGTTTCACGAGCAGTACTTC
few	TRBV3-1	TRBD1	TRBJ1-2	CASSPGQGERGYTF	TGTGCCAGCAGCCCGGGACAGGGTGAACGTGGCTACACCTTC
many	TRBV3-1	TRBD2	TRBJ2-7	CASSHNLAGVLHEQYF	TGTGCCAGCAGCCACAATCTAGCGGGAGTTCTCCACGAGCAGTACTTC
many	TRBV27	-	TRBJ2-3	CASIRSPGVGTDTQYF	TGTGCCAGCATTAGATCACCGGGAGTAGGAACAGATACGCAGTATTTT
many	TRBV9	-	TRBJ2-2	CASSVREGANTGELFF	TGTGCCAGCAGCGTGAGGGAGGGGGCGAACACCGGGGAGCTGTTTTTT